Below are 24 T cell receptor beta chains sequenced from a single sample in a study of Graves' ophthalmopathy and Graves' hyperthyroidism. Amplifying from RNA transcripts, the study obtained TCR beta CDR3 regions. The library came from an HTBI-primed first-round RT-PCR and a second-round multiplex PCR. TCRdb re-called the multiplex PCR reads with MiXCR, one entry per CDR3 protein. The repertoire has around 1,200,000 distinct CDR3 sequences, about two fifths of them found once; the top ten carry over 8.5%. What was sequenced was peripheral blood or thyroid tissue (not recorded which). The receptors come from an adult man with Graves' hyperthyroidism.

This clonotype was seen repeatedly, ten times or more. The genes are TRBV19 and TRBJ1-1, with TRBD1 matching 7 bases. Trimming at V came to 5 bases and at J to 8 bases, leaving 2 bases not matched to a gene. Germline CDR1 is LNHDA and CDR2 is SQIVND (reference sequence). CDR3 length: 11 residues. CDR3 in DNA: TGTGCCAGTAGTTGGACAGGAGAAGCTTTCTTT. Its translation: CASSWTGEAFF.

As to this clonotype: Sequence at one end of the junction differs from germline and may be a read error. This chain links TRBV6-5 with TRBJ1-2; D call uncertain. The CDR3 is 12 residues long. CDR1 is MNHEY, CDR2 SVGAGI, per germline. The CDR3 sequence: CASSSGTVLYAF. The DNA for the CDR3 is TGTGCCAGCAGTTCCGGAACAGTACTCTACGCCTTC.

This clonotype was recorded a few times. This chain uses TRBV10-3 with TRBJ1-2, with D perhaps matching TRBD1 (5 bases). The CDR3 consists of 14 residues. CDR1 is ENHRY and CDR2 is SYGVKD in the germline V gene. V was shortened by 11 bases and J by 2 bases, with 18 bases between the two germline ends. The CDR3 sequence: CAPGPTGYNYGYTF. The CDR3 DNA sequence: TGTGCCCCGGGGCCTACGGGGTACAACTATGGCTACACCTTC.

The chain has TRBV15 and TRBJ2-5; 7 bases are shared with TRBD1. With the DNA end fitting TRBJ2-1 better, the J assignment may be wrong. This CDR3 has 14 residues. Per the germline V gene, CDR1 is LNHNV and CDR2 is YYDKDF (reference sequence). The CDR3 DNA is TGTGCCACCAGCGGGGGACAGAGCACAGATACGCAGTTCTTC. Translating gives CATSGGQSTDTQFF.

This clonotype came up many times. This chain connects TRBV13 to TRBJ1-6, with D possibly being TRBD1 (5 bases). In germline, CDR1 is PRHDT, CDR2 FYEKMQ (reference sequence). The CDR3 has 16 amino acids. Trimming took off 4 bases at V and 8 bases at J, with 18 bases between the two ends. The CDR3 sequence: CASSSPGSQGDSPLHF. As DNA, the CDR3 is TGTGCCAGCAGCTCCCCTGGAAGCCAAGGGGATTCACCCCTCCACTTT.

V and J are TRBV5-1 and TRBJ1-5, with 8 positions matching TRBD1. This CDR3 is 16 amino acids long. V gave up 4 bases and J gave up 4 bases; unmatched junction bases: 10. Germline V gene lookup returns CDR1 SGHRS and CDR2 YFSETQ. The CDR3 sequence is CASSPDQGAGNQPQHF. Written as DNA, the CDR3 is TGCGCCAGCAGCCCAGATCAGGGGGCCGGGAATCAGCCCCAGCATTTT.

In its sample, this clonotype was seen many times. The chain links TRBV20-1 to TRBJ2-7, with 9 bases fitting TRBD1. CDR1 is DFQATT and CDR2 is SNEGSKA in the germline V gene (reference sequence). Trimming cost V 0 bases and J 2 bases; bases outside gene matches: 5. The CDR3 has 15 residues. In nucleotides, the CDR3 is TGCAGTGCTAGAGACCGGGACAGGGAACCCTACGAGCAGTACTTC. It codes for CSARDRDREPYEQYF.

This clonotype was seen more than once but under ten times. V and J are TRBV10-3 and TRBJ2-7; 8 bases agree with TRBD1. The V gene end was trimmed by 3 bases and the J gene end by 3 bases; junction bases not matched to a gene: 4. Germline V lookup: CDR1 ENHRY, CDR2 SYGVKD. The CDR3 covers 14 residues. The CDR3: CAISDEDRGYEQYF. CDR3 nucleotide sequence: TGTGCCATCAGTGATGAAGACAGGGGCTACGAGCAGTACTTC.

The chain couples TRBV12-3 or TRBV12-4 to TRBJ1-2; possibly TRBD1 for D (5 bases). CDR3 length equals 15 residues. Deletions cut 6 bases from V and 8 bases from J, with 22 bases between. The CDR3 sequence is CASRTTGRPGGGYTF. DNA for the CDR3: TGTGCCAGCAGAACGACTGGACGGCCCGGGGGAGGCTACACCTTC.

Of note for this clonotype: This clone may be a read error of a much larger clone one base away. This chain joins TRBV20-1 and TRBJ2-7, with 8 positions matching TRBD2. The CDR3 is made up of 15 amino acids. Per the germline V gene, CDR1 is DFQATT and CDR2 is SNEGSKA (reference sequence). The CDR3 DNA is TGCAGTGCACCGACGGCGGGAGGAACCTCCCACGAGCAGTACTTC. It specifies CSAPTAGGTSHEQYF.

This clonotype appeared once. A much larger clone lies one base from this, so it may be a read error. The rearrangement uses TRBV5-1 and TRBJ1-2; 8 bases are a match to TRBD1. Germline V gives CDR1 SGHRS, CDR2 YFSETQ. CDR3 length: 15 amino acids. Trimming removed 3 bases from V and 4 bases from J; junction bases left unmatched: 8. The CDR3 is CASSSGQGTSYGYTF. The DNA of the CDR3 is TGCGCCAGCAGCTCCGGACAGGGAACTAGCTATGGCTACACCTTC.

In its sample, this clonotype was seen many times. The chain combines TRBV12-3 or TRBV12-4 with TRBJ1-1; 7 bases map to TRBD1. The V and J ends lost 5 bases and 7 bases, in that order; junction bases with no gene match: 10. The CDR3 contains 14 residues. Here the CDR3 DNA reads TGTGCCAGCAGTCTTGCAGGGGGAGGGAGTGAAGCTTTCTTT. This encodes CASSLAGGGSEAFF.

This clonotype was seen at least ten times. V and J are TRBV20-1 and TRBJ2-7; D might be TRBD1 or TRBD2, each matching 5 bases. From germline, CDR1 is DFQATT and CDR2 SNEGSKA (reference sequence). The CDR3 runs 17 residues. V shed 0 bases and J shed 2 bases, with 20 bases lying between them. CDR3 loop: CSARDFRRAGSTYEQYF. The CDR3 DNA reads TGCAGTGCTAGAGATTTTCGACGGGCAGGGAGTACCTACGAGCAGTACTTC.

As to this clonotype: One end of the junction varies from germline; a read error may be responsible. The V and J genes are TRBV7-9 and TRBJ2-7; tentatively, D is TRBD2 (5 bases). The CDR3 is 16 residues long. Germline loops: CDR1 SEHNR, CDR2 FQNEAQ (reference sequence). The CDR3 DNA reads TGTGCCAGCAGCTTAGCGCTCAGCGCGAACACCGGGGAGCTGTACTTC. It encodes CASSLALSANTGELYF.

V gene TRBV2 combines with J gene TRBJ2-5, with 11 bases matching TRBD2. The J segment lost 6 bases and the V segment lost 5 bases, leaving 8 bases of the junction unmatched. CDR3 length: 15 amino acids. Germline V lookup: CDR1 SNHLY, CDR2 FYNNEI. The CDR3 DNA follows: TGTGCCAGCAGTCCCGGGACTAGCGGATTCCAGACCCAGTACTTC. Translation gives CASSPGTSGFQTQYF.

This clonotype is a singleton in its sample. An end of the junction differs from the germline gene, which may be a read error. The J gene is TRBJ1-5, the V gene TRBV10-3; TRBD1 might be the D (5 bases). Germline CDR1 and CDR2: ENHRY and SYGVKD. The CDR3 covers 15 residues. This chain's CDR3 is CASSTPGGGLQPQHF. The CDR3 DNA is TGTGCCAGCAGTACCCCGGGGGGGGGACTTCAGCCCCAGCATTTT.

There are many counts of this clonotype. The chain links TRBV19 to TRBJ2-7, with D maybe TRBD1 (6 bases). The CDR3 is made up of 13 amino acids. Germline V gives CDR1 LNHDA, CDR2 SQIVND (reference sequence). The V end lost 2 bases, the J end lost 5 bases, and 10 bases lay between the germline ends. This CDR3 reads CASSIFRGDEQYF. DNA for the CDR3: TGTGCCAGTAGTATATTCAGGGGAGACGAGCAGTACTTC.

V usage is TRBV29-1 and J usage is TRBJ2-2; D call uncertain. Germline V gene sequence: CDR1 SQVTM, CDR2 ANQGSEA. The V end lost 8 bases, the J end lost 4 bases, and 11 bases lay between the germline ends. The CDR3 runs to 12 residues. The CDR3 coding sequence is TGCAGCCCCCGTATGGTCACCGGGGAGCTGTTTTTT. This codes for CSPRMVTGELFF.

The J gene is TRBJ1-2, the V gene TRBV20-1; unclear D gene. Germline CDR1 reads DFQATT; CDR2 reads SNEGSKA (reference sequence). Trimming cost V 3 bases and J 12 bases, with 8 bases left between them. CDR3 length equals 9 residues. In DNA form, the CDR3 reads TGCAGTGCTAGTAACCGGGACACCTTC. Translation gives CSASNRDTF.

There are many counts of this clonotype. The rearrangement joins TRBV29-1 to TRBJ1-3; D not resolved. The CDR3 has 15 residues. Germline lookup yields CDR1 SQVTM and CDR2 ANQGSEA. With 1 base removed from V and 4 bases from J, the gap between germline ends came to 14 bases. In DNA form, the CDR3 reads TGCAGCGTTGAAGGCCCCCTGCCCGGGGGAAACACCATATATTTT. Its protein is CSVEGPLPGGNTIYF.

CDR3 residues: CASSHGRVGETQYF. CDR3 sequence (DNA): TGTGCCAGCAGTCACGGAAGGGTAGGGGAGACCCAGTACTTC. This rearrangement joins TRBV6-2 or TRBV6-3 to TRBJ2-5, with D unclear. The germline CDR1 and CDR2 sequences are MNHEY and SVGEGT. The V gene lost 5 bases and the J gene lost 5 bases, with 15 bases spanning the gap. This CDR3 contains 14 residues.

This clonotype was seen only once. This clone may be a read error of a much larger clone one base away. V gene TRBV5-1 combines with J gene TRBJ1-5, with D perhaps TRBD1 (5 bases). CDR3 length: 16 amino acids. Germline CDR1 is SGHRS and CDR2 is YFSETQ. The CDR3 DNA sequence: TGCGTCAGCAGCCTGCGCGTAACTGGGGCTTTTCAGCCCCAGCATTTT. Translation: CVSSLRVTGAFQPQHF. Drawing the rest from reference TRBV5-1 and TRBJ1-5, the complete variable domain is KAGVTQTPRYLIKTRGQQVTLSCSPISGHRSVSWYQQTPGQGLQFLFEYFSETQRNKGNFPGRFSGRQFSNSRSEMNVSTLELGDSALYLCVSSLRVTGAFQPQHFGDGTRLSIL.

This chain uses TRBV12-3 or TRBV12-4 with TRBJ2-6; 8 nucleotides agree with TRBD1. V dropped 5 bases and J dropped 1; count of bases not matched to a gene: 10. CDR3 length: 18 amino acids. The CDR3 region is CASSPPGTGRSGANVLTF. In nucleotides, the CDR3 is TGTGCCAGCAGTCCCCCAGGGACAGGAAGGTCTGGGGCCAACGTCCTGACTTTC.

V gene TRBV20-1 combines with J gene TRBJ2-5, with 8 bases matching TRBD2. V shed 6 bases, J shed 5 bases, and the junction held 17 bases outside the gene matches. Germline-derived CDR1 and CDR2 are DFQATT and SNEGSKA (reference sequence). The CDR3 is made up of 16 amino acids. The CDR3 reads CSASSSVAGSRETQYF. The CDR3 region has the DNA TGCAGTGCCAGCAGCTCCGTAGCGGGAAGCCGGGAGACCCAGTACTTC.